These 26 T cell receptor beta chains were all obtained from the same sample, sequenced in a study of spatial heterogeneity in lung cancer. Study-wide findings and caveats: Tumor mutation counts were tracked by expanded intratumoral alpha and beta TCR counts.

Described time point: sample taken at primary tumor resection. For these receptors, no antigen is known. MiXCR was run by TCRdb on the 5' RACE reads, yielding one entry per CDR3 protein. Here the sample spans 15,000 to 20,000 distinct CDR3 sequences, about 6.5% being singletons. The sample here was lung tumor tissue, taken at surgery. The receptors come from a female donor with early-stage non-small cell lung cancer.

Ten or more counts support this clonotype. The chain couples TRBV3-1 to TRBJ1-2; D not certain. The V gene lost 1 base and the J gene lost 4 bases, with 4 bases spanning the gap. CDR1 LGHDT and CDR2 YNNKEL come from the germline V gene (reference sequence). This CDR3 is 12 amino acids long. The CDR3 region is CASSQGGYGYTF. The DNA of the CDR3 is TGTGCCAGCAGCCAAGGGGGCTATGGCTACACCTTC.

This clonotype has more than one count but fewer than ten. The genes are TRBV6-1 and TRBJ1-1; maybe TRBD1 (5 bases). The ends were cut back, 8 bases at V and 0 bases at J, with 16 bases in the middle. There are 15 residues in the CDR3. Germline loops: CDR1 MNHNS, CDR2 SASEGT. The CDR3 DNA follows: TGTGCCAGCTCGGGACGGCTGAGTATGAACACTGAAGCTTTCTTT. Protein product: CASSGRLSMNTEAFF.

There are many counts of this clonotype. The CDR3 sequence: CASQTSGRASGEQFF. In nucleotides, the CDR3 is TGTGCCAGCCAAACTAGCGGGAGGGCCTCTGGTGAGCAGTTCTTC. This sequence joins TRBV6-2 or TRBV6-3 and TRBJ2-1; 13 bases are shared with TRBD2. This CDR3 has 15 residues. After removal of 8 bases from V and 9 bases from J, the junction contained 10 bases not matched to a gene. CDR1 and CDR2 from the germline V gene are MNHEY and SVGEGT.

This clonotype was seen ten or more times. J is TRBJ2-1 and V is TRBV11-2; a weak D match, TRBD2 (5 bases). The germline V gene encodes CDR1 SGHAT and CDR2 FQNNGV. This CDR3 comprises 13 residues. V was cut by 1 base and J by 6 bases, with 7 bases left in between. Here the CDR3 DNA reads TGTGCCAGCAGCTTAGTACTAGGCAATGAGCAGTTCTTC. Protein sequence: CASSLVLGNEQFF.

With regard to this clonotype: A read error may explain this, as a much larger clone is one base away. The rearrangement joins TRBV27 to TRBJ2-7; possible D gene TRBD1, 5 bases. This CDR3 is built from 13 residues. From germline, CDR1 is MNHEY and CDR2 SMNVEV (reference sequence). V lost 6 bases to trimming and J lost 6 bases, with 15 bases between them. The CDR3 protein is CASSEKGFSEQYF. CDR3 nucleotide sequence: TGTGCCAGCAGCGAGAAGGGGTTCTCCGAGCAGTACTTC.

The V gene is TRBV27, the J gene TRBJ1-2; no reliable D call. CDR3 length: 13 amino acids. Trimming stripped 2 bases from V and 8 bases from J, with 12 bases between. Germline CDR1 and CDR2: MNHEY and SMNVEV (reference sequence). CDR3 DNA: TGTGCCAGCAGTTTAGGGCGGGGTGTAGGCTACACCTTC. This gives the protein CASSLGRGVGYTF.

This clonotype was seen ten or more times. This chain links TRBV7-9 with TRBJ1-1; D not certain. The CDR3 covers 14 residues. Germline CDR1 SEHNR, CDR2 FQNEAQ (reference sequence). V was pared by 10 bases and J by 1 base, with 16 bases between. CDR3 region: CATGPYMENTEAFF. In nucleotides, the CDR3 is TGTGCCACTGGACCCTATATGGAGAACACTGAAGCTTTCTTT. Full variable domain (rest looked up from reference TRBV7-9 and TRBJ1-1): DTGVSQNPRHKITKRGQNVTFRCDPISEHNRLYWYRQTLGQGPEFLTYFQNEAQLEKSRLLSDRFSAERPKGSFSTLEIQRTEQGDSAMYLCATGPYMENTEAFFGQGTRLTVV.

This clonotype was seen repeatedly, ten times or more. The V call is TRBV7-2, the J call TRBJ1-4, with 7 positions matching TRBD1. CDR3 length: 13 amino acids. In germline, CDR1 is SGHTA, CDR2 FQGNSA. J was trimmed by 17 bases and V by 5 bases; bases with no gene match: 14. This chain's CDR3 is CASSRRVGGEFFF. In DNA form, the CDR3 reads TGTGCCAGCAGCCGAAGAGTAGGGGGCGAGTTTTTTTTT.

The table lists this clonotype with a few counts. Germline is not matched at one junction end, which may reflect a read error. The rearrangement joins TRBV20-1 to TRBJ2-5, with D tentatively TRBD2 (6 bases). Germline lookup yields CDR1 DFQATT and CDR2 SNEGSKA (reference sequence). The CDR3 covers 11 residues. CDR3 residues: CGGPLGETQYF. For the CDR3, the DNA is TGTGGAGGGCCGTTGGGAGAGACCCAGTACTTC.

This clonotype was recorded at least ten times. The chain carries TRBV19 and TRBJ1-5; D gene uncertain. The V and J ends lost 4 bases and 1 base respectively, with 17 bases between them. Germline CDR1 is LNHDA and CDR2 is SQIVND (reference sequence). The CDR3 runs 17 residues. CDR3: CASSTAGSSASNQPQHF. Here the CDR3 DNA reads TGTGCCAGTAGTACTGCGGGCTCCTCGGCGAGCAATCAGCCCCAGCATTTT.

This clonotype was detected ten times or more. V usage is TRBV12-3 or TRBV12-4 and J usage is TRBJ2-1, with D hard to call. Trimming left V 2 bases short and J 5 bases short, with 7 bases between. The CDR3 is 13 amino acids. The CDR3 loop reads CASSLLLHNEQFF. The CDR3 coding sequence is TGTGCCAGCAGTTTACTGTTACACAATGAGCAGTTCTTC.

Ten or more counts support this clonotype. V usage is TRBV20-1 and J usage is TRBJ2-7, with unresolved D. With 3 bases removed from V and 3 bases from J, the gap between germline ends came to 15 bases. The CDR3 is 14 amino acids. CDR1 DFQATT and CDR2 SNEGSKA come from the germline V gene (reference sequence). Here the CDR3 DNA reads TGCAGTGCTAGGGGCCTTACCCTCTACTACGAGCAGTACTTC. Amino acids: CSARGLTLYYEQYF.

This clonotype was seen at least ten times. The rearrangement links TRBV24-1 to TRBJ2-3; TRBD1 matches at 7 bases. The CDR3 runs to 13 residues. V dropped 6 bases and J dropped 7; count of bases not matched to a gene: 6. CDR1 and CDR2 (germline): KGHDR, SFDVKD. The CDR3 DNA reads as TGTGCCACCAGTACAGGGGAGTCGTATACGCAGTATTTT. This translates into CATSTGESYTQYF.

This clonotype was found many times. The rearrangement uses TRBV14 and TRBJ2-6; 7 bases match TRBD1. CDR3 length: 18 amino acids. CDR1 is SGHDN, CDR2 FVKESK, per germline. The V and J ends lost 0 bases and 2 bases, in that order; junction bases with no gene match: 7. The CDR3, as DNA: TGTGCCAGCAGCCAAGATTTGCGTCAGGGGGCTGGGGCCAACGTCCTGACTTTC. Translation: CASSQDLRQGAGANVLTF.

Ten or more counts support this clonotype. The rearrangement links TRBV27 to TRBJ2-7; D perhaps matches TRBD1 (5 bases). This CDR3 region has 14 residues. Germline assignment: CDR1 MNHEY and CDR2 SMNVEV (reference sequence). The germline V and J ends were trimmed by 4 bases and 3 bases, with 13 bases remaining between them. The CDR3 nucleotides read TGTGCCAGCAGTTCGCCCTTTGACAGCTACGAGCAGTACTTC. This sequence encodes CASSSPFDSYEQYF.

This clonotype was seen ten or more times. The chain is built from TRBV20-1 and TRBJ2-1; 11 bases are a match to TRBD2. This CDR3 spans 17 amino acids. V gave up 0 bases and J gave up 0 bases; unmatched junction bases: 4. Germline CDR1 reads DFQATT; CDR2 reads SNEGSKA (reference sequence). CDR3 DNA sequence: TGCAGTGCTAGAGATTTGACTAGCGGGACCTCCTACAATGAGCAGTTCTTC. It translates to CSARDLTSGTSYNEQFF.

This clonotype has ten or more counts. The rearrangement uses TRBV14 and TRBJ2-7, with D possibly matching TRBD1 (6 bases). This CDR3 contains 13 residues. Trimming pared 5 bases from V and 4 bases from J, leaving 12 bases between. Germline CDR1 reads SGHDN; CDR2 reads FVKESK. The CDR3 nucleotides read TGTGCCAGCAGCGTAACCAGGGGTTACGAGCAGTACTTC. Translation gives CASSVTRGYEQYF. Based on the CDR3 plus reference TRBV14 and TRBJ2-7, the full variable domain is EAGVTQFPSHSVIEKGQTVTLRCDPISGHDNLYWYRRVMGKEIKFLLHFVKESKQDESGMPNNRFLAERTGGTYSTLKVQPAELEDSGVYFCASSVTRGYEQYFGPGTRLTVT.

This clonotype was detected many times. V gene TRBV5-1 combines with J gene TRBJ1-5; 7 bases match TRBD1. In germline, CDR1 is SGHRS, CDR2 YFSETQ. CDR3 length equals 15 residues. V lost 4 bases to trimming and J lost 6 bases; unmatched junction nucleotides: 10. CDR3 residues: CASSLSTGVSQPQHF. The CDR3 bases are TGCGCCAGCAGCCTATCAACAGGGGTTTCTCAGCCCCAGCATTTT.

This clonotype came up many times. The chain is built from TRBV27 and TRBJ1-6, with no clear D. The germline gives CDR1 MNHEY, CDR2 SMNVEV (reference sequence). The CDR3 runs to 16 residues. V was shortened by 7 bases and J by 1 base, with 14 bases between the two germline ends. The CDR3 DNA follows: TGTGCCAGCATCAACCGGTCGGGGTCCTATAATTCACCCCTCCACTTT. It is translated as CASINRSGSYNSPLHF.

This clonotype was seen at least ten times. CDR3 DNA: TGCGCCAGCAGCTTAGAGGGGGGCTCCTACAATGAGCAGTTCTTC. It yields the protein CASSLEGGSYNEQFF. The gene calls are TRBV5-1 and TRBJ2-1; D assignment may be TRBD1 or TRBD2 (6 bases each). V was clipped by 2 bases and J by 0 bases, with 9 bases between them. There are 15 residues in the CDR3. Germline V gene lookup returns CDR1 SGHRS and CDR2 YFSETQ.

In its sample, this clonotype was seen once. The chain combines TRBV5-4 with TRBJ2-5, with D possibly matching TRBD2 (6 bases). V was pared by 10 bases and J by 4 bases, with 26 bases between. The CDR3 is 16 amino acids. Germline V gives CDR1 SGHNT, CDR2 YYREEE (reference sequence). The CDR3 here is CAASGGDFGFAETQYF. CDR3 in DNA: TGTGCCGCGAGCGGAGGGGATTTTGGGTTTGCAGAGACCCAGTACTTC.

This clonotype was seen repeatedly, ten times or more. The chain has TRBV27 and TRBJ1-2, with D hard to call. This CDR3 is 16 amino acids long. Germline V gene data show CDR1 as MNHEY and CDR2 as SMNVEV (reference sequence). V was trimmed by 4 bases and J by 4 bases, leaving 19 bases between them. CDR3 sequence (DNA): TGTGCCAGCAGTTCAAATGCGCTAGGGCAGACCTATGGCTACACCTTC. This sequence encodes CASSSNALGQTYGYTF.

In this sample, this clonotype is medium-sized (0.01 to 0.1%). The CDR3 DNA sequence: TGTGCCAGCAGTTACGCCGGGACGGTGAGCTCCTACGAGCAGTACTTC. Protein: CASSYAGTVSSYEQYF. The chain has TRBV12-3 or TRBV12-4 and TRBJ2-7, with D perhaps being TRBD1 or TRBD2 (5 bases each). The CDR3 consists of 16 residues. Trimming pared 4 bases from V and 0 bases from J, leaving 16 bases between.

Sample share makes this clonotype medium-sized. The CDR3: CASRLGGIGQPQHF. DNA for the CDR3: TGTGCCAGCAGACTTGGGGGGATCGGTCAGCCCCAGCATTTT. The chain joins TRBV28 to TRBJ1-5; D might be TRBD1 (5 bases). V lost 6 bases and J lost 6, with 15 bases in between. Germline-derived CDR1 and CDR2 are MDHEN and SYDVKM. The CDR3 spans 14 residues.

This chain joins TRBV9 and TRBJ2-3, with 7 bases that match TRBD1. The CDR3 extends over 17 amino acids. V lost 4 bases and J lost 0; bases outside the gene matches: 11. Germline V gene data show CDR1 as SGDLS and CDR2 as YYNGEE. The CDR3, as DNA: TGTGCCAGCAGCCCCTCCCCCAGGGGGTTTAGCACAGATACGCAGTATTTT. Protein product: CASSPSPRGFSTDTQYF. Variable domain in full (rest from reference TRBV9 and TRBJ2-3): DSGVTQTPKHLITATGQRVTLRCSPRSGDLSVYWYQQSLDQGLQFLIQYYNGEERAKGNILERFSAQQFPDLHSELNLSSLELGDSALYFCASSPSPRGFSTDTQYFGPGTRLTVL.

In its sample, this clonotype was seen many times. The chain uses TRBV6-1 and TRBJ1-3; 8 bases are a match to TRBD1. The V gene end was trimmed by 8 bases and the J gene end by 0 bases; junction bases not matched to a gene: 3. The CDR3 sequence is 14 residues long. In germline, CDR1 is MNHNS, CDR2 SASEGT. CDR3 sequence reads: CASAQGVSGNTIYF. The CDR3 DNA reads as TGTGCCAGCGCACAGGGGGTCTCTGGAAACACCATATATTTT.